The 7 T cell receptor beta chains reported below all come from one sample, sequenced in a study of cytomegalovirus exposure and HLA in healthy donors. Primers: 60 Vbeta forward and 13 Jbeta reverse. Data came from immunoSEQ multiplex PCR; TCRdb stores just in-frame clones and leaves some out. The repertoire holds around 190,000 clones, with approximately 86% as singletons. The sample comprised PBMCs. Receptor source: a woman younger than 45 in good health and CMV-seronegative.

V is TRBV20-1 and J is TRBJ2-7; no clear D gene. CDR3 length: 11 residues. Germline V lookup: CDR1 DFQATT, CDR2 SNEGSKA (reference sequence). Trimming took off 7 bases at V and 3 bases at J, with 10 bases between the two ends. CDR3 bases: TGCAGTGTTAGCAGAGGCTACGAGCAGTACTTC. As protein: CSVSRGYEQYF.

V is TRBV2 and J is TRBJ1-5, with 7 bases fitting TRBD1. The germline CDR1 and CDR2 sequences are SNHLY and FYNNEI. The CDR3 has 15 amino acids. V trimming: 5 bases; J trimming: 0 bases; junction bases outside the gene matches: 4. This chain's CDR3 is CASSWDSNSNQPQHF. CDR3 DNA sequence: TGTGCCAGCAGTTGGGACAGCAATAGCAATCAGCCCCAGCATTTT. The complete variable domain, with remaining parts taken from reference TRBV2 and TRBJ1-5, reads EPEVTQTPSHQVTQMGQEVILRCVPISNHLYFYWYRQILGQKVEFLVSFYNNEISEKSEIFDDQFSVERPDGSNFTLKIRSTKLEDSAMYFCASSWDSNSNQPQHFGDGTRLSIL.

The chain employs TRBV5-1 and TRBJ1-6; D may be TRBD1 (6 bases). From germline, CDR1 is SGHRS and CDR2 YFSETQ. This CDR3 contains 13 residues. V was shortened by 7 bases and J by 7 bases, with 12 bases between the two germline ends. The CDR3 loop is CASRTAPNSPLHF. As DNA, the CDR3 is TGCGCCAGCCGGACAGCGCCAAATTCACCCCTCCACTTT.

J is TRBJ2-7 and V is TRBV2, with 9 positions matching TRBD1. The CDR3 loop spans 12 amino acids. V was pared by 6 bases and J by 6 bases, with 3 bases of the junction left unmatched. Germline V gene sequence: CDR1 SNHLY, CDR2 FYNNEI. DNA for the CDR3: TGTGCCAGCAGAGTGACAGGGGGCGAGCAGTACTTC. It specifies CASRVTGGEQYF.

This chain connects TRBV18 to TRBJ1-2; the D gene is possibly TRBD1 (6 bases). This CDR3 is built from 12 residues. Germline V gives CDR1 KGHSH, CDR2 LQKENI. V was trimmed by 2 bases and J by 6 bases, leaving 7 bases between them. In DNA, the CDR3 is TGTGCCAGCTCACCAGGGGGCGATGGCTACACCTTC. Translating gives CASSPGGDGYTF.

The chain links TRBV18 to TRBJ2-7, with TRBD1 matching 8 bases. V lost 3 bases, J lost 4 bases, and 5 bases stayed unmatched. Germline V gene data show CDR1 as KGHSH and CDR2 as LQKENI. The CDR3 is 14 residues long. CDR3 DNA sequence: TGTGCCAGCTCACCGACAGGGGTGAGTTACGAGCAGTACTTC. Its protein is CASSPTGVSYEQYF.

V is TRBV11-2 and J is TRBJ2-5; 7 positions agree with TRBD2. Germline lookup yields CDR1 SGHAT and CDR2 FQNNGV. The CDR3 extends over 15 amino acids. V dropped 1 base and J dropped 4; count of bases not matched to a gene: 6. CDR3 sequence reads: CASSLAGGIRETQYF. CDR3 nucleotides: TGTGCCAGCAGCTTAGCGGGGGGTATTAGAGAGACCCAGTACTTC.